Listed below are T cell receptor beta chains from one sample, sequenced in a study of Ad26.COV2.S vaccination and SARS-CoV-2 variants. Sequencing used immunoSEQ multiplex PCR; TCRdb keeps in-frame clones, though not all of them. The sample includes hundreds of thousands of clones, approximately 90% seen only once; the top ten take approximately 12%. The sequences come from peripheral blood, collected in a trial of Ad26.COV2.S vaccine versus placebo. The origin of the receptors is a person aged 18 to 65 who received the Ad26.COV2.S COVID-19 vaccine or a placebo. Each CDR3 is given with its conserved first and last residue. A D gene is named only where the DNA matches it firmly. Clone size is shown for a subset of rows, as once, few, many or a class of expanded clone.

abundance: NA; d_gene: NA; v_gene: TRBV30; j_gene: TRBJ1-1; CDR3nt: TGTGCCGGGAAACCAAGGGGGGACACTGAAGCTTTCTTT; CDR3aa: CAGKPRGDTEAFF
abundance: NA; d_gene: TRBD1; v_gene: TRBV10-1; j_gene: TRBJ1-5; CDR3nt: TGCGCCAGCAGTGCGGGACAGGGAAATAGCAATCAGCCCCAGCATTTT; CDR3aa: CASSAGQGNSNQPQHF
abundance: NA; d_gene: TRBD2; v_gene: TRBV4-1; j_gene: TRBJ2-7; CDR3nt: TGCGCCAGCAGCGGGCGGGAGGGTCTGTACGAGCAGTACTTC; CDR3aa: CASSGREGLYEQYF
abundance: NA; d_gene: TRBD2; v_gene: TRBV30; j_gene: TRBJ2-1; CDR3nt: TGTGCCTGGAGTGTGACTAGCGGTCTCAATGAGCAGTTCTTC; CDR3aa: CAWSVTSGLNEQFF
abundance: NA; d_gene: TRBD2; v_gene: TRBV5-4; j_gene: TRBJ2-5; CDR3nt: TGTGCCAGCAGCTCCCAGCTAGCGGGAGAAGAGACCCAGTACTTC; CDR3aa: CASSSQLAGEETQYF
abundance: NA; d_gene: NA; v_gene: TRBV6-2/TRBV6-3; j_gene: TRBJ1-5; CDR3nt: TGTGCCAGCAGTTTTGGCGATCAGCCCCAGCATTTT; CDR3aa: CASSFGDQPQHF
abundance: few; d_gene: NA; v_gene: TRBV29-1; j_gene: TRBJ1-1; CDR3nt: TGCAGCGTTGAGAGTTACACTGAAGCTTTCTTT; CDR3aa: CSVESYTEAFF
abundance: NA; d_gene: TRBD1; v_gene: TRBV5-1; j_gene: TRBJ1-1; CDR3nt: TGCGCCAGCAGCTTGAGGGGGCAGAACACTGAAGCTTTCTTT; CDR3aa: CASSLRGQNTEAFF
abundance: NA; d_gene: TRBD2; v_gene: TRBV6-5; j_gene: TRBJ2-7; CDR3nt: TGTGCCAGCAGTTATAGCGGGAGCCGGCGCGAGCAGTACTTC; CDR3aa: CASSYSGSRREQYF
abundance: NA; d_gene: NA; v_gene: TRBV9; j_gene: TRBJ1-4; CDR3nt: TGTGCCAGCAGCCCAGGGTTGGCTAATGAAAAACTGTTTTTT; CDR3aa: CASSPGLANEKLFF
abundance: NA; d_gene: NA; v_gene: TRBV6-5; j_gene: TRBJ2-1; CDR3nt: TGTGCCAGCAGTTACGGCGCCACTAGGCCCTTCAATGAGCAGTTCTTC; CDR3aa: CASSYGATRPFNEQFF
abundance: NA; d_gene: NA; v_gene: TRBV7-2; j_gene: TRBJ1-6; CDR3nt: TGTGCCAGCAGCCTAGGAGACAGAGTTAATTCACCCCTCCACTTT; CDR3aa: CASSLGDRVNSPLHF